The subject of this entry is one T cell receptor (beta chain). The V gene's germline CDR1 is SGHKS and CDR2 YYEKEE (reference sequence). This CDR3 contains 14 residues. V lost 4 bases, J lost 3 bases, and 11 bases lay in between. The sample originates from a study of cytotoxic CD8 clonotypes in ibrutinib-treated CLL. Method: immunoSEQ multiplex PCR; TCRdb's copy keeps in-frame clones and lacks some. There are 300,000 or so clones in the sample; 67% occur only once, and 6.3% lies in the top ten. The source material was PBMCs, sampled after 36 months of ibrutinib treatment. The TCR was taken from a human donor with chronic lymphocytic leukemia. J is TRBJ1-5 and V is TRBV5-5; possibly TRBD1 for D (5 bases). Written as DNA, the CDR3 is TGTGCCAGCAGCCGGACGGACAACAATCAGCCCCAGCATTTT. Protein product: CASSRTDNNQPQHF.